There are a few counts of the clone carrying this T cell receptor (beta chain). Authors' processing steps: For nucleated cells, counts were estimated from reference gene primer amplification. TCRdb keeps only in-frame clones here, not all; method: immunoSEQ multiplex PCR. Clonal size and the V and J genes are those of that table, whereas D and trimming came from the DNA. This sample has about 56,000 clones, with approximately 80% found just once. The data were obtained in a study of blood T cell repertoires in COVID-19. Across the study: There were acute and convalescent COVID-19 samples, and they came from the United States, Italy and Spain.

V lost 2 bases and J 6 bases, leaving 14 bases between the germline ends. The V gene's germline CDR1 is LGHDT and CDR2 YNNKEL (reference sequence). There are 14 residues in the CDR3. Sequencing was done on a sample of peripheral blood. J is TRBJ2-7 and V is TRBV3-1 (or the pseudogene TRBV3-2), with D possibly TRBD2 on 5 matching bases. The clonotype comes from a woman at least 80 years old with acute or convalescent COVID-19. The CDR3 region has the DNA TGTGCCAGCAGCCAACAGCGGTCACCCGGCGAGCAGTACTTC. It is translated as CASSQQRSPGEQYF.